These 14 T cell receptor beta chains originate from one sample sequenced in a study of response to subunit inactivated influenza vaccine. TCRdb reprocessed the RT-PCR reads with MiXCR, giving one entry per CDR3 protein. The sample yields hundreds of thousands of distinct CDR3 sequences, roughly 9.8% seen once. Sequencing used PBMCs from blood, obtained about 40 days after vaccination. These receptors were obtained from a man aged 45-65 years who received an inactivated influenza vaccine.

This chain joins TRBV4-3 and TRBJ2-7; D call uncertain. Germline values: CDR1 LGHNA, CDR2 YSLEER. This CDR3 is 18 amino acids long. V was shortened by 1 base and J by 3 bases, with 22 bases between the two germline ends. DNA of the CDR3: TGCGCCAGCAGCCAAGGGGCTGCAGGCGGCCAGATGCGCTACGAGCAGTACTTC. Protein: CASSQGAAGGQMRYEQYF.

This rearrangement joins TRBV10-3 to TRBJ2-7, with a weak D call TRBD1 (7 bases). Germline V lookup: CDR1 ENHRY, CDR2 SYGVKD. V was pared by 6 bases and J by 2 bases, with 11 bases between. The CDR3 is made up of 13 amino acids. The CDR3 region is CAIREGATYEQYF. CDR3 sequence (DNA): TGTGCCATCAGGGAGGGGGCCACCTACGAGCAGTACTTC.

The genes are TRBV3-1 and TRBJ2-7; D unclear. V was shortened by 0 bases and J by 7 bases, with 4 bases between the two germline ends. Germline CDR1 and CDR2: LGHDT and YNNKEL (reference sequence). The CDR3 is 11 amino acids. The CDR3, as DNA: TGTGCCAGCAGCCAAGACGGGGAGCAGTACTTC. Translated, it gives CASSQDGEQYF.

V gene TRBV7-7 combines with J gene TRBJ2-5; the match to TRBD2 covers 9 bases. The V gene's germline CDR1 is SSHAT and CDR2 FNYEAQ (reference sequence). V shed 5 bases and J 4 bases; nucleotides not matched to a gene: 5. This CDR3 region has 14 residues. The CDR3 region is CASSVLAGRETQYF. The CDR3 coding sequence is TGTGCCAGCAGCGTGCTAGCGGGACGAGAGACCCAGTACTTC.

This sequence joins TRBV5-1 and TRBJ2-7; 13 nucleotides agree with TRBD2. CDR3 length: 15 amino acids. CDR1 SGHRS and CDR2 YFSETQ come from the germline V gene. Losses at the gene ends were 2 bases for V and 2 bases for J; bases not matched to a gene: 1. The chain's CDR3 is CASSFGTSGAYEQYF. The DNA of the CDR3 is TGCGCCAGCAGCTTTGGGACTAGCGGGGCCTACGAGCAGTACTTC.

This clonotype was observed a few times. The chain recombines TRBV20-1 with TRBJ2-1, with 7 bases fitting TRBD1. CDR1 is DFQATT and CDR2 is SNEGSKA in the germline V gene (reference sequence). Unmatched junction bases numbered 5, after V lost 4 bases and J lost 5 bases. The CDR3 is 13 amino acids. Written as DNA, the CDR3 is TGCAGTGCTAAGGGACAGCTAAACAATGAGCAGTTCTTC. It codes for CSAKGQLNNEQFF.

V gene TRBV24-1 combines with J gene TRBJ2-1, with 8 bases that match TRBD1. Per the germline V gene, CDR1 is KGHDR and CDR2 is SFDVKD. This CDR3 has 15 residues. Germline trimming cut 3 bases from V and 7 bases from J; bases unmatched to any gene: 7. The CDR3 loop is CATSDIQGEENEQFF. The CDR3 DNA is TGTGCCACCAGTGATATACAGGGGGAAGAGAATGAGCAGTTCTTC.

The table lists this clonotype with a few counts. The chain links TRBV20-1 to TRBJ2-1, with 7 bases lining up with TRBD2. The CDR3 is 13 residues long. V gave up 5 bases and J gave up 4 bases; unmatched junction bases: 5. CDR1 is DFQATT, CDR2 SNEGSKA, per germline (reference sequence). The CDR3 sequence: CSAGGLVYNEQFF. The CDR3 DNA follows: TGCAGTGCTGGAGGACTAGTTTACAATGAGCAGTTCTTC.

This clonotype was detected many times. V is TRBV10-3 and J is TRBJ2-1; 10 bases are a match to TRBD2. The ends lost 6 bases at V and 5 bases at J; junction bases unmatched: 7. Germline CDR1 and CDR2: ENHRY and SYGVKD. The CDR3 loop spans 15 amino acids. CDR3 in amino acids: CAISGIAGGHNEQFF. The CDR3, as DNA: TGTGCCATCAGCGGAATAGCGGGGGGTCACAATGAGCAGTTCTTC.

This sequence joins TRBV5-8 and TRBJ2-4; D is unresolved. The CDR3 totals 11 residues. Germline V gene lookup returns CDR1 SGHTS and CDR2 YDEGEE. The ends were cut back, 2 bases at V and 6 bases at J, with 3 bases in the middle. CDR3 bases: TGTGCCAGCAGCTTTGGAAACATTCAGTACTTC. It translates to CASSFGNIQYF.

The gene calls are TRBV15 and TRBJ2-1, with D tentatively TRBD1 (5 bases). Germline V lookup: CDR1 LNHNV, CDR2 YYDKDF (reference sequence). The CDR3 is 15 residues long. The germline V and J ends were trimmed by 0 bases and 6 bases, with 12 bases remaining between them. The CDR3 sequence: CATSRDLAGSNEQFF. The CDR3 nucleotides read TGTGCCACCAGCAGAGATCTGGCAGGGTCCAATGAGCAGTTCTTC.

This chain links TRBV28 with TRBJ1-1; TRBD1 matches 10 bases. Germline V gives CDR1 MDHEN, CDR2 SYDVKM. CDR3 length: 16 residues. J gave up 6 bases and V 5 bases, and 12 bases lay outside the gene matches. The CDR3 sequence: CASSPSGTGAFAEAFF. CDR3 bases: TGTGCCAGCAGTCCTTCCGGGACAGGGGCTTTCGCTGAAGCTTTCTTT.

The rearrangement links TRBV28 to TRBJ1-1; TRBD1 matches at 7 bases. Unmatched junction bases numbered 7, after V lost 5 bases and J lost 1 base. CDR1 is MDHEN and CDR2 is SYDVKM in the germline V gene. CDR3 size: 15 residues. The CDR3 DNA reads TGTGCCAGCAGTCCCGACAGGGAAACGAACACTGAAGCTTTCTTT. This codes for CASSPDRETNTEAFF.

The V call is TRBV14, the J call TRBJ2-1; 14 nucleotides line up with TRBD2. The CDR3 is made up of 17 amino acids. V was pared by 4 bases and J by 4 bases, with 6 bases of the junction left unmatched. The germline V gene has CDR1 SGHDN and CDR2 FVKESK. CDR3 coding DNA: TGTGCCAGCAGCCCAAATTGGACTAGCGGGAGGTACAATGAGCAGTTCTTC. Protein product: CASSPNWTSGRYNEQFF.